These 26 T cell receptor beta chains came from one sample sequenced in a study of blood T cell repertoires in COVID-19. The table came from immunoSEQ multiplex PCR; TCRdb's copy has only in-frame clones and leaves some out. The data hold 100,000 to 120,000 clones, with roughly four fifths observed a single time. Specimen: peripheral blood. Receptor source: a woman older than 75 with acute or convalescent COVID-19.

The rearrangement joins TRBV28 to TRBJ1-2, with D possibly being TRBD1 (6 bases). The CDR3 loop spans 15 amino acids. Germline V gene sequence: CDR1 MDHEN, CDR2 SYDVKM. Trimming took off 4 bases at V and 4 bases at J, with 16 bases between the two ends. The chain's CDR3 is CASSSQGGGSYGYTF. CDR3 coding DNA: TGTGCCAGCAGTTCGCAGGGAGGGGGGTCCTATGGCTACACCTTC.

This clone showed up just once. V usage is TRBV10-3 and J usage is TRBJ2-3, with 8 bases aligning to TRBD2. The CDR3 sequence is 16 residues long. The V segment lost 0 bases and the J segment 3 bases; nucleotides outside the gene matches: 5. The germline V gene has CDR1 ENHRY and CDR2 SYGVKD. CDR3 in amino acids: CAISESWGLDTDTQYF. The CDR3 nucleotides read TGTGCCATCAGTGAGTCGTGGGGACTAGATACAGATACGCAGTATTTT.

This chain uses TRBV10-3 with TRBJ2-7; 14 positions match TRBD2. The CDR3 is made up of 16 amino acids. CDR1 and CDR2 (germline): ENHRY, SYGVKD. With V trimmed by 0 bases and J by 3 bases, 1 base remained unmatched. In DNA form, the CDR3 reads TGTGCCATCAGTGAGTCAGGGACTAGCGGGGGCTACGAGCAGTACGTC. It translates to CAISESGTSGGYEQYV.

The CDR3: CASSSGLGSYNEQFF. In nucleotides, the CDR3 is TGTGCCAGCAGCTCGGGACTTGGCTCCTACAATGAGCAGTTCTTC. The V call is TRBV2, the J call TRBJ2-1, with D perhaps TRBD2 (6 bases). The CDR3 loop spans 15 amino acids. The ends were cut back, 6 bases at V and 0 bases at J, with 12 bases in the middle. Germline CDR1 reads SNHLY; CDR2 reads FYNNEI.

The chain combines TRBV18 with TRBJ1-1; weak D call: TRBD1 (6 bases). Germline-derived CDR1 and CDR2 are KGHSH and LQKENI. The V end lost 3 bases, the J end lost 8 bases, and 13 bases lay between the germline ends. The CDR3 sequence is 13 residues long. The CDR3 DNA is TGTGCCAGCTCACCGCAGACAGGACCCGAAGCTTTCTTT. It translates to CASSPQTGPEAFF.

The CDR3: CASSLTVAGELNEQFF. CDR3 DNA sequence: TGTGCCAGCAGCTTAACCGTAGCGGGAGAACTTAATGAGCAGTTCTTC. The rearrangement uses TRBV11-3 and TRBJ2-1; 9 nucleotides align to TRBD2. CDR1 and CDR2 from the germline V gene are SGHNT and YENEEA. The junction had 9 bases not matched to a gene; V was cut back by 2 bases and J by 7 bases. CDR3 length: 16 amino acids.

The V call is TRBV5-1, the J call TRBJ2-5, with D possibly TRBD2 on 6 matching bases. The length of the CDR3 is 14 residues. Per germline, CDR1 SGHRS and CDR2 YFSETQ. Trimming removed 5 bases at V and 7 bases at J, with 18 bases between. CDR3 in DNA: TGCGCCAGCAGTCGTTCGCGGGAATCAGGGACCCAGTACTTC. This gives the protein CASSRSRESGTQYF.

J is TRBJ2-1 and V is TRBV14; TRBD1 agrees at 7 bases. Germline trimming cut 2 bases from V and 16 bases from J; bases unmatched to any gene: 11. This CDR3 spans 13 amino acids. In germline, CDR1 is SGHDN, CDR2 FVKESK. The CDR3 is CASSQFIRTGCFF. The CDR3, as DNA: TGTGCCAGCAGCCAATTCATAAGGACAGGTTGCTTCTTC.

In this sample, this clone turned up many times. The genes are TRBV12-5 and TRBJ2-7, with 8 bases that match TRBD1. Germline V CDR1 and CDR2: LGHNT, FRNRAP. J gave up 3 bases and V 6 bases, and 10 bases lay outside the gene matches. The CDR3 is 15 amino acids. The CDR3 loop is CASGTDRGILYEQYF. CDR3 nucleotide sequence: TGTGCTAGTGGCACCGACAGGGGTATCCTCTACGAGCAGTACTTC.

V usage is TRBV11-2 and J usage is TRBJ2-5; TRBD2 is a possible D gene (6 bases). The CDR3 sequence is 17 residues long. Germline CDR1 reads SGHAT; CDR2 reads FQNNGV. Trimming removed 4 bases from V and 7 bases from J, with 25 bases in between. The CDR3: CASSSPALGSGEGTQYF. The CDR3 bases are TGTGCCAGCAGCTCGCCTGCCCTGGGATCGGGAGAGGGGACCCAGTACTTC.

The chain has TRBV29-1 and TRBJ1-2, with 8 bases matching TRBD1. V shed 4 bases, J shed 6 bases, and the junction held 13 bases outside the gene matches. The CDR3 totals 15 residues. Germline lookup yields CDR1 SQVTM and CDR2 ANQGSEA. The CDR3 is CSVVPQQGDSDGYTF. CDR3 nucleotides: TGCAGCGTTGTTCCCCAACAGGGGGATTCGGATGGCTACACCTTC. Full variable domain (missing parts from reference TRBV29-1 and TRBJ1-2): SAVISQKPSRDICQRGTSLTIQCQVDSQVTMMFWYRQQPGQSLTLIATANQGSEATYESGFVIDKFPISRPNLTFSTLTVSNMSPEDSSIYLCSVVPQQGDSDGYTFGSGTRLTVV.

The genes are TRBV14 and TRBJ1-3; unclear D gene. Trimming left V 2 bases short and J 0 bases short, with 5 bases between. This CDR3 has 14 amino acids. In germline, CDR1 is SGHDN, CDR2 FVKESK. The CDR3 sequence is CASSQQFSGNTIYF. The CDR3 bases are TGTGCCAGCAGCCAACAGTTCTCTGGAAACACCATATATTTT.

This rearrangement joins TRBV29-1 to TRBJ2-1, with D possibly TRBD1 on 5 matching bases. V lost 6 bases to trimming and J lost 6 bases, with 18 bases between them. The germline gives CDR1 SQVTM, CDR2 ANQGSEA. The CDR3 is 14 amino acids. The CDR3 here is CSVIRDRLGNEQFF. CDR3 nucleotide sequence: TGCAGCGTGATCAGGGATCGACTGGGCAATGAGCAGTTCTTC.

The V gene is TRBV9, the J gene TRBJ2-2; D perhaps matches TRBD1 (6 bases). CDR3 length equals 18 residues. CDR1 is SGDLS and CDR2 is YYNGEE in the germline V gene. Trimming took 4 bases from V and 0 from J, leaving 19 bases between them. The CDR3 spells CASSPPQGRSSNTGELFF. CDR3 in DNA: TGTGCCAGCAGCCCTCCTCAGGGGCGGTCCTCGAACACCGGGGAGCTGTTTTTT.

There are a few counts of this clone. The rearrangement links TRBV5-4 to TRBJ1-2; D may be TRBD1 (5 bases). Germline V CDR1 and CDR2: SGHNT, YYREEE (reference sequence). The V end was cut by 1 base, the J end by 1 base, with 11 bases between. The length of the CDR3 is 15 residues. The CDR3 bases are TGTGCCAGCAGCTTGTACAGGCCGTTTAACTATGGCTACACCTTC. Translating it yields CASSLYRPFNYGYTF. Supplemented by reference TRBV5-4 and TRBJ1-2, the full variable domain reads ETGVTQSPTHLIKTRGQQVTLRCSSQSGHNTVSWYQQALGQGPQFIFQYYREEENGRGNFPPRFSGLQFPNYSSELNVNALELDDSALYLCASSLYRPFNYGYTFGSGTRLTVV.

The V gene is TRBV24-1, the J gene TRBJ1-1, with TRBD1 matching over 9 bases. This CDR3 comprises 17 residues. Losses at the gene ends were 3 bases for V and 5 bases for J; bases not matched to a gene: 12. CDR1 and CDR2 (germline): KGHDR, SFDVKD. CDR3 amino acids: CATSDPPRTGGETEAFF. CDR3 nucleotides: TGTGCCACCAGTGATCCACCGCGTACAGGGGGCGAGACTGAAGCTTTCTTT.

The chain combines TRBV12-3 or TRBV12-4 with TRBJ2-5; no firm D call. V was cut by 2 bases and J by 4 bases, with 8 bases left in between. This CDR3 contains 13 residues. The CDR3 here is CASSLTRGETQYF. Written as DNA, the CDR3 is TGTGCCAGCAGTTTAACCCGAGGAGAGACCCAGTACTTC.

J is TRBJ2-5 and V is TRBV4-1, with TRBD1 identical over 7 bases. The CDR3 sequence is 16 residues long. Trimming cost V 0 bases and J 5 bases; bases outside gene matches: 9. The germline V gene has CDR1 MGHRA and CDR2 YSYEKL. In DNA, the CDR3 is TGCGCCAGCAGCCAAGATCGTGAGACAGGGTCCGAGACCCAGTACTTC. It is translated as CASSQDRETGSETQYF.

The gene calls are TRBV9 and TRBJ2-5; 9 bases agree with TRBD2. Germline V gives CDR1 SGDLS, CDR2 YYNGEE. The CDR3 has 15 amino acids. After removal of 3 bases from V and 1 base from J, the junction contained 4 bases not matched to a gene. For the CDR3, the DNA is TGTGCCAGCAGCGCTAGCGGGACCATCCAAGAGACCCAGTACTTC. Translated: CASSASGTIQETQYF.

The chain combines TRBV2 with TRBJ2-7; the match to TRBD2 covers 7 bases. This CDR3 is built from 13 residues. Germline V lookup: CDR1 SNHLY, CDR2 FYNNEI. V lost 10 bases to trimming and J lost 12 bases; unmatched junction nucleotides: 18. The CDR3 loop is CATRGSAGEGLYV. In DNA, the CDR3 is TGTGCCACCAGAGGGAGCGCGGGAGAGGGTCTGTACGTC.

The V gene is TRBV7-6, the J gene TRBJ2-2, with D tentatively TRBD1 (6 bases). In germline, CDR1 is SGHVS, CDR2 FNYEAQ. The length of the CDR3 is 14 residues. V was shortened by 4 bases and J by 5 bases, with 11 bases between the two germline ends. The CDR3 sequence: CASSSLQGTGELFF. In nucleotides, the CDR3 is TGTGCCAGCAGCTCACTACAGGGTACCGGGGAGCTGTTTTTT.

V gene TRBV3-1 (or the pseudogene TRBV3-2) combines with J gene TRBJ2-1; TRBD1 matches at 7 bases. Germline V gene sequence: CDR1 LGHDT, CDR2 YNNKEL (reference sequence). J gave up 5 bases and V 1 base, and 11 bases lay outside the gene matches. The CDR3 runs to 17 residues. The DNA of the CDR3 is TGTGCCAGCAGCCAAGCGCCGTATAGGGGGCGCGACAATGAGCAGTTCTTC. Translating it yields CASSQAPYRGRDNEQFF.

The chain couples TRBV7-9 to TRBJ2-6; D perhaps matches TRBD1 (6 bases). CDR1 SEHNR and CDR2 FQNEAQ come from the germline V gene (reference sequence). The CDR3 is 15 residues long. The ends were cut back, 5 bases at V and 4 bases at J, with 12 bases in the middle. CDR3 DNA sequence: TGTGCCAGCAGCCCACCAGGGGCCGGGGCCAACGTCCTGACTTTC. It translates to CASSPPGAGANVLTF.

The V call is TRBV5-1, the J call TRBJ2-1, with D possibly being TRBD2 (6 bases). The CDR3 is 11 residues long. The V end was cut by 3 bases, the J end by 16 bases, with 14 bases between. Per germline, CDR1 SGHRS and CDR2 YFSETQ. CDR3 protein: CASSSGLHSFF. CDR3 in DNA: TGCGCCAGCAGCTCCGGACTACACTCCTTCTTC.

The gene calls are TRBV2 and TRBJ2-6; 7 bases match TRBD1. V trimming: 10 bases; J trimming: 0 bases; junction bases outside the gene matches: 24. The CDR3 contains 21 residues. CDR1 and CDR2 from the germline V gene are SNHLY and FYNNEI. The CDR3 region is CATGLLRGQAGGGSGANVLTF. As DNA, the CDR3 is TGTGCCACGGGCCTTTTGAGGGGGCAGGCAGGTGGAGGCTCTGGGGCCAACGTCCTGACTTTC. Supplemented by reference TRBV2 and TRBJ2-6, the full variable domain reads EPEVTQTPSHQVTQMGQEVILRCVPISNHLYFYWYRQILGQKVEFLVSFYNNEISEKSEIFDDQFSVERPDGSNFTLKIRSTKLEDSAMYFCATGLLRGQAGGGSGANVLTFGAGSRLTVL.

This clone was found a few times. This chain joins TRBV18 and TRBJ2-5, with D possibly matching TRBD2 (5 bases). Germline CDR1 is KGHSH and CDR2 is LQKENI. V lost 6 bases to trimming and J lost 7 bases, with 15 bases between them. The CDR3 loop spans 13 amino acids. CDR3 sequence reads: CASSDYEEGTQYF. DNA for the CDR3: TGTGCCAGCTCTGACTACGAAGAGGGGACCCAGTACTTC. The whole variable domain, remainder taken from reference TRBV18 and TRBJ2-5, is NAGVMQNPRHLVRRRGQEARLRCSPMKGHSHVYWYRQLPEEGLKFMVYLQKENIIDESGMPKERFSAEFPKEGPSILRIQQVVRGDSAAYFCASSDYEEGTQYFGPGTRLLVL.